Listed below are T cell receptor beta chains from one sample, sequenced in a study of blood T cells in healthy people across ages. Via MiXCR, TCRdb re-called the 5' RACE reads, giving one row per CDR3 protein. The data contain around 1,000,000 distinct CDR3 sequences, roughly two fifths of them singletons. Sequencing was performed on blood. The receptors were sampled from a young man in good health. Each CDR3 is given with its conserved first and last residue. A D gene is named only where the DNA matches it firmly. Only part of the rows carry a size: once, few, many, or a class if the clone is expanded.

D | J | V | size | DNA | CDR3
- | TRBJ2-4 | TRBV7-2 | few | TGTGCCAGCCGGGGAGGCTTGGGAGCCAAAAACATTCAGTACTTC | CASRGGLGAKNIQYF
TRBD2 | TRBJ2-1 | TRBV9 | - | TGTGCCAGCAGCGACGCTAGCGGGGCCAACAATGAGCAGTTCTTC | CASSDASGANNEQFF
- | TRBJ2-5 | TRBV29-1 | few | TGCAGCGTGGAGGGAGGGTTCCAGGACAGGGAAGAGACCCAGTACTTC | CSVEGGFQDREETQYF
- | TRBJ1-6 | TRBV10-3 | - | TGTGCCATCAGTGATAAGCAGATAAATAATTCACCCCTCCACTTT | CAISDKQINNSPLHF
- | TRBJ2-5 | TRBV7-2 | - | TGTGCCAGCAGCGTTGGACGGACCCAAGAGACCCAGTACTTC | CASSVGRTQETQYF
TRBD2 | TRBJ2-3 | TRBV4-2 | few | TGTGCCAGCAGCCCCTCCGGAGCGGGGGCTAGCACAGATACGCAGTATTTT | CASSPSGAGASTDTQYF
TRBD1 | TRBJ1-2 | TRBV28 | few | TGTGCCAGCAGTGATGGGACAGGTTTAAGGATAGTTGGCTATGGCTACACCTTC | CASSDGTGLRIVGYGYTF
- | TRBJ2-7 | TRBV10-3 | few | TGTGCCATCACCAAAGGAGAGCCTACCACCTACGAGCAGTACTTC | CAITKGEPTTYEQYF
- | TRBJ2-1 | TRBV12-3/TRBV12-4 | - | TGTGCCAACAGTCCGGCTGGGGTTGCGGACAATGAGCAGTTCTTC | CANSPAGVADNEQFF
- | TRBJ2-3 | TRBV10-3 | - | TGTGCCATCAGTGACAGGGGCTATGGCACAGATACGCAGTATTTT | CAISDRGYGTDTQYF
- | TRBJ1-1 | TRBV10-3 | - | TGTGCCATCAGTCAGCCACAGGCCACTGAAGCTTTCTTT | CAISQPQATEAFF
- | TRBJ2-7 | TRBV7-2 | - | TGTGCCAGCAGCACCACCCCGGACAGTTCCTACGAGCAGTACTTC | CASSTTPDSSYEQYF
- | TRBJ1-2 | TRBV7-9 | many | TGTGCCAGCGGCACCGGTTACTATGGCTACACCTTC | CASGTGYYGYTF
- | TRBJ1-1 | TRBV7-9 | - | TGTGCCAGCAGCTTAACCACCGGGACCCAGGAGTTCACTGAAGCTTTCTTT | CASSLTTGTQEFTEAFF
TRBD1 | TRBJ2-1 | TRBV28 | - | TGTGCCAGCAGTGTGCCCAGGACAGGGACCAACTACAATGAGCAGTTCTTC | CASSVPRTGTNYNEQFF
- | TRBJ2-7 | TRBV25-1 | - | TGTGCCAGCAGTGAACAATTTAAGGGTTACGAGCAGTACTTC | CASSEQFKGYEQYF
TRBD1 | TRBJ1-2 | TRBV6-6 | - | TGTGCCAGCAGTTACCAGGACAGGGGGCGAAATGGCTACACCTTC | CASSYQDRGRNGYTF
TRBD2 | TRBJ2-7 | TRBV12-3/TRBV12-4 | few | TGTGCCAGCAGATCCCGGGGGGGGGTTTCCTACGAGCAGTACTTC | CASRSRGGVSYEQYF
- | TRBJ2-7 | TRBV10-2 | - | TGCGCCAGCAGTGAGAGGCAGGATAAGCAGTACTTC | CASSERQDKQYF
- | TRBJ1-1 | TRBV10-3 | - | TGTGCCATCAGTGAGTCCGGCTTAGGGCAGTCGTTCCCTGAAGCTTTCTTT | CAISESGLGQSFPEAFF
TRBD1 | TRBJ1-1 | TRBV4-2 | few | TGTGCCAGCAGCCAAGGTTCATCCGGACAGGTGATAAACACTGAAGCTTTCTTT | CASSQGSSGQVINTEAFF
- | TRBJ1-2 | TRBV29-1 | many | TGCAGCGTTGAAGATAGGGCCCACGGGTCCTATGGCTACACCTTC | CSVEDRAHGSYGYTF
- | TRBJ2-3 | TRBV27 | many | TGTGCCAGCAGTTTATCGGTTAGTAGCGCAGATACGCAGTATTTT | CASSLSVSSADTQYF
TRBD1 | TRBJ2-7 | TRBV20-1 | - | TGCAGTGCTAGAGTAGGGACAGGGGGTGCCGAGCAGTACTTC | CSARVGTGGAEQYF
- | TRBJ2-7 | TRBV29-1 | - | TGCAGCGTTGAAGTATCAGTTGAAGGCGAGCAGTACTTC | CSVEVSVEGEQYF
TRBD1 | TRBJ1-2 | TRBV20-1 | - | TGCAGTGCTAGAGTCCGGACAGGTGGGGGCTACACCTTC | CSARVRTGGGYTF
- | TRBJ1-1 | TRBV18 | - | TGTGCCAGCTCACCAAGCGGGGCCAGCACTGAAGCTTTCTTT | CASSPSGASTEAFF
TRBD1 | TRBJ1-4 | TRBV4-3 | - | TGCGCCAGCAGCCCTATACAGGGGGCTCTTGAAAAACTGTTTTTT | CASSPIQGALEKLFF
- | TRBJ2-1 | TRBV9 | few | TGTGCCAGCAGCGTAGAAGGGGGGCCAGGTAATGAGCAGTTCTTC | CASSVEGGPGNEQFF
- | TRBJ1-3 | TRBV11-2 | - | TGTGCCAGCAGTTTAGCCCCCCTGGGATCCGGAAACACCATATATTTT | CASSLAPLGSGNTIYF
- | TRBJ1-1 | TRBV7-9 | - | TGTGCCAGCAGCTTACTGGGGTGGGCCGCTGAAGCTTTCTTT | CASSLLGWAAEAFF
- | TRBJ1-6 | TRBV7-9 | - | TGTTCCAGCAGCTTAAGAGATTCACCCCCCCACTTT | CSSSLRDSPPHF
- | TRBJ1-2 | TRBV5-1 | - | TGCGCCAGCAGCTTGGATACCCCGACCCTACAGGGAGAAGGCTACACCTTC | CASSLDTPTLQGEGYTF
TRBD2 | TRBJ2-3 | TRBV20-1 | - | TGCAGTGCTCGAGGACTAGCGGGGACAGATACGGAGTATTTT | CSARGLAGTDTEYF
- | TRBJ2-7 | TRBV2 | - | TGTGCCAGCAAGCAAGCCTACTCCTACAATGAGCAGTACTTC | CASKQAYSYNEQYF
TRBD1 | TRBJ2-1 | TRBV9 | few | TGTGCCAGCAGCGTACTGCCCGAAGGGACAGCTTACAATGAGCAGTTCTTC | CASSVLPEGTAYNEQFF
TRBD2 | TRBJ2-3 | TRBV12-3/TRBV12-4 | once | TGTGCCAGCAGTCCTAGTAGCGGGGGGCTCAGGGCTACAGATACGCAGTATTTT | CASSPSSGGLRATDTQYF